This T cell receptor beta chain was recorded in a study of T-cell reconstitution after alpha-beta-depleted transplantation in children. CDR1 and CDR2 (germline): LGHNA, YNFKEQ. Trimming stripped 2 bases from V and 2 bases from J, with 23 bases between. The CDR3 extends over 19 amino acids. TCRbeta library construction was performed incorporating unique molecular identifiers. TCRdb re-called the PCR reads with MiXCR, one entry per CDR3 protein. The repertoire has some 340,000 distinct CDR3 sequences, around 10% of them found once; the top ten carry 2% to 3%. This TCR was sampled from a human donor who donated a stem cell graft to a child with acute lymphoblastic leukemia. This sequence joins TRBV4-2 and TRBJ2-3, with D maybe TRBD2 (5 bases). The starting material was PBMCs from the stem cell graft donor, obtained from the stem cell graft. The CDR3 coding sequence is TGTGCCAGCAGCCAACGCATTACCCGGTTTCAGCGGATCACAGATACGCAGTATTTT. The encoded protein is CASSQRITRFQRITDTQYF.